Ten or more counts support the clone carrying this T cell receptor beta chain. Its cognate antigen is unknown. The sample belongs to a study of early T cells in non-severe SARS-CoV-2 infection. Study-wide context: The authors sequenced bulk RNA from unsorted whole blood, leaving chains unpaired.

Each CDR3 protein gets one entry after TCRdb re-called the 5' RACE reads with MiXCR. This table has roughly 56,000 distinct CDR3 sequences, 10% to 15% appearing once. Study conclusions and caveats: Missing private and CD4 specificities, VDJdb matching favored anti-spike CD8 responses.

Germline CDR1 is ENHRY and CDR2 is SYGVKD. The CDR3 has 14 amino acids. Trimming left V 3 bases short and J 1 base short, with 9 bases between. This chain connects TRBV10-3 to TRBJ1-2; no clear D. The origin of this receptor is an adult who was a healthcare worker with PCR-confirmed SARS-CoV-2 infection or an uninfected control (not recorded which). Sequencing was done on a sample of whole blood. The CDR3, as DNA: TGTGCCATCAGTGAAAGCAGCCTTAACTATGGCTACACCTTC. Translated, it gives CAISESSLNYGYTF.